Following are 30 T cell receptor beta chains from one sample sequenced in a study of cytomegalovirus exposure and HLA in healthy donors. This PCR relied on a set of 60 Vbeta primers and 13 Jbeta primers. The method was immunoSEQ multiplex PCR; TCRdb's version includes in-frame clones alone and lacks a portion of them. The table lists about 220,000 clones, approximately 88% of them singletons. The specimen was PBMCs. These receptors all come from a boy aged 2 to 10 in good health and CMV-seronegative.

This chain links TRBV19 with TRBJ2-6; D is uncertain. The CDR3 totals 18 residues. V lost 1 base and J 0 bases, leaving 13 bases between the germline ends. Germline V gene lookup returns CDR1 LNHDA and CDR2 SQIVND (reference sequence). In DNA, the CDR3 is TGTGCCAGTAGTATAGGGCCCTTTATGAACTCTGGGGCCAACGTCCTGACTTTC. This translates into CASSIGPFMNSGANVLTF.

V is TRBV7-9 and J is TRBJ1-5, with 7 positions matching TRBD1. Trimming took 1 base from V and 7 from J; bases not matched to a gene: 4. Germline CDR1 and CDR2: SEHNR and FQNEAQ (reference sequence). The CDR3 covers 14 residues. The CDR3 loop reads CASSLGQGSQPQHF. The CDR3 DNA reads TGTGCCAGCAGCTTAGGACAGGGATCCCAGCCCCAGCATTTT.

Only a few counts were recorded for this clone. The genes are TRBV6-5 and TRBJ2-7, with 7 bases matching TRBD2. J gave up 4 bases and V 4 bases, and 7 bases lay outside the gene matches. CDR1 and CDR2 (germline): MNHEY, SVGAGI. CDR3 length equals 14 residues. In DNA, the CDR3 is TGTGCCAGCAGTTCGCGGAGCGGGACTTACGAGCAGTACTTC. Translation: CASSSRSGTYEQYF.

With regard to this clone: The sample has other DNA sequences that encode this CDR3 too. The V gene is TRBV5-6, the J gene TRBJ2-7; D unresolved. The CDR3 extends over 13 amino acids. The V gene lost 2 bases and the J gene lost 0 bases, with 6 bases spanning the gap. The V gene's germline CDR1 is SGHDT and CDR2 YYEEEE. CDR3 residues: CASSFGSSYEQYF. DNA for the CDR3: TGTGCCAGCAGCTTTGGCAGCTCCTACGAGCAGTACTTC.

The chain links TRBV5-1 to TRBJ1-1, with 9 nucleotides matching TRBD1. The ends lost 3 bases at V and 1 base at J; junction bases unmatched: 7. The V gene's germline CDR1 is SGHRS and CDR2 YFSETQ. This CDR3 contains 16 residues. As DNA, the CDR3 is TGCGCCAGCAGCTCGTACCAGGACAGGGGGAACACTGAAGCTTTCTTT. This translates into CASSSYQDRGNTEAFF.

This clone was seen a single time. The gene calls are TRBV7-3 and TRBJ1-1; 9 bases align to TRBD1. Germline loops: CDR1 SGHTA, CDR2 FQGTGA. The CDR3 covers 15 residues. The V and J ends lost 5 bases and 11 bases, in that order; junction bases with no gene match: 15. DNA of the CDR3: TGTGCCAGCAGCCCCGGGACAGGGTTGTCCTTAGGGGCTTTCTTT. Translating it yields CASSPGTGLSLGAFF.

The rearrangement joins TRBV5-4 to TRBJ1-1; 7 nucleotides agree with TRBD1. Germline lookup yields CDR1 SGHNT and CDR2 YYREEE (reference sequence). The CDR3 consists of 14 residues. The V segment lost 4 bases and the J segment 1 base; nucleotides outside the gene matches: 4. The CDR3 DNA follows: TGTGCCAGCAGCCTTGGACAGGAGAACACTGAAGCTTTCTTT. Protein sequence: CASSLGQENTEAFF.

The chain has TRBV7-3 and TRBJ1-1, with 7 nucleotides matching TRBD1. CDR3 size: 13 residues. Trimming at V came to 4 bases and at J to 1 base, leaving 0 bases not matched to a gene. CDR1 SGHTA and CDR2 FQGTGA come from the germline V gene. The CDR3 loop reads CASSWTGNTEAFF. CDR3 in DNA: TGTGCCAGCAGCTGGACAGGGAACACTGAAGCTTTCTTT. The full variable domain, completed using reference TRBV7-3 and TRBJ1-1, is GAGVSQTPSNKVTEKGKYVELRCDPISGHTALYWYRQSLGQGPEFLIYFQGTGAADDSGLPNDRFFAVRPEGSVSTLKIQRTERGDSAVYLCASSWTGNTEAFFGQGTRLTVV.

The count of this clone is one. The rearrangement uses TRBV6-1 and TRBJ2-1, with D perhaps matching TRBD2 (6 bases). The CDR3 runs 13 residues. The V and J ends lost 7 bases and 7 bases respectively, with 14 bases between them. Looked up from germline, CDR1 is MNHNS and CDR2 is SASEGT. This CDR3 is CASTTGDWNEQFF. The CDR3 bases are TGTGCCAGCACTACGGGAGACTGGAATGAGCAGTTCTTC.

Written as DNA, the CDR3 is TGTGCCAGCAGTGTGAGGGAGAACACCGGGGAGCTGTTTTTT. Translating it yields CASSVRENTGELFF. The chain links TRBV25-1 to TRBJ2-2, with a possible D match to TRBD2 (5 bases). Trimming removed 4 bases at V and 1 base at J, with 7 bases between. The CDR3 runs to 14 residues. Germline CDR1 reads MGHDK; CDR2 reads SYGVNS.

Of note for this clone: In the same sample, other DNA sequences code for this CDR3. The V gene is TRBV7-8, the J gene TRBJ1-1; TRBD1 matches 8 bases. Germline trimming cut 5 bases from V and 2 bases from J; bases unmatched to any gene: 13. Germline assignment: CDR1 SGHVS and CDR2 FQNEAQ. There are 17 residues in the CDR3. CDR3 DNA: TGTGCCAGCAGCAGACTTCGAGACAGGGGAAGTAACACTGAAGCTTTCTTT. Amino acids: CASSRLRDRGSNTEAFF.

The V and J genes are TRBV6-1 and TRBJ1-1; D is undetermined. The CDR3 totals 14 residues. V lost 2 bases, J lost 1 base, and 8 bases lay in between. Germline values: CDR1 MNHNS, CDR2 SASEGT. The CDR3 region has the DNA TGTGCCAGCAGTGAATGGGGAGGGAACACTGAAGCTTTCTTT. It yields the protein CASSEWGGNTEAFF.

The chain employs TRBV7-9 and TRBJ2-1; D is perhaps TRBD2 (5 bases). The V gene's germline CDR1 is SEHNR and CDR2 FQNEAQ (reference sequence). V was cut by 5 bases and J by 7 bases, with 9 bases left in between. The CDR3 is 12 residues long. The CDR3 nucleotides read TGTGCCAGCAGCCCCGGCGGGAATGAGCAGTTCTTC. It encodes CASSPGGNEQFF.

V usage is TRBV19 and J usage is TRBJ1-4; 7 bases align to TRBD1. There are 14 residues in the CDR3. Germline V gives CDR1 LNHDA, CDR2 SQIVND (reference sequence). The V segment lost 6 bases and the J segment 8 bases; nucleotides outside the gene matches: 9. CDR3: CASSRGGDGEKLFF. The CDR3 DNA follows: TGTGCCAGTAGCAGAGGGGGCGATGGGGAAAAACTGTTTTTT.

This clone has only a few counts. V usage is TRBV2 and J usage is TRBJ1-2; D is ambiguous. The CDR3 spans 13 residues. V was pared by 6 bases and J by 8 bases, with 16 bases between. Looked up from germline, CDR1 is SNHLY and CDR2 is FYNNEI. This CDR3 reads CASRILMASGYTF. The CDR3 DNA follows: TGTGCCAGCAGGATCCTTATGGCCTCGGGCTACACCTTC.

The V and J genes are TRBV5-6 and TRBJ2-7; 12 positions agree with TRBD1. Germline V lookup: CDR1 SGHDT, CDR2 YYEEEE. The CDR3 sequence is 14 residues long. J was trimmed by 6 bases and V by 3 bases; bases with no gene match: 4. The CDR3 loop reads CASSWDRGLGEQYF. CDR3 bases: TGTGCCAGCAGCTGGGACAGGGGGCTGGGCGAGCAGTACTTC.

The chain joins TRBV5-1 to TRBJ2-3; D may be TRBD1 (7 bases). CDR3 length: 14 residues. Trimming took off 0 bases at V and 5 bases at J, with 10 bases between the two ends. Germline V gene sequence: CDR1 SGHRS, CDR2 YFSETQ. CDR3 region: CASSLGQGGDTQYF. The CDR3 DNA reads TGCGCCAGCAGCTTGGGACAGGGAGGAGATACGCAGTATTTT.

This chain joins TRBV9 and TRBJ2-1; a weak D match, TRBD2 (5 bases). Germline CDR1 SGDLS, CDR2 YYNGEE. V was pared by 0 bases and J by 3 bases, with 10 bases between. This CDR3 comprises 15 residues. For the CDR3, the DNA is TGTGCCAGCAGCGTAGGCCTAGCAAACTACAATGAGCAGTTCTTC. It is translated as CASSVGLANYNEQFF.

A single count supports this clone. This rearrangement joins TRBV5-4 to TRBJ1-2, with TRBD1 matching over 8 bases. V lost 5 bases, J lost 4 bases, and 19 bases stayed unmatched. Germline CDR1 and CDR2: SGHNT and YYREEE (reference sequence). The CDR3 loop spans 18 amino acids. The CDR3 protein is CASRTQGAGYLYAYGYTF. The CDR3 bases are TGTGCCAGCAGAACGCAGGGGGCGGGATACCTATATGCCTATGGCTACACCTTC. The whole variable domain, remainder taken from reference TRBV5-4 and TRBJ1-2, is ETGVTQSPTHLIKTRGQQVTLRCSSQSGHNTVSWYQQALGQGPQFIFQYYREEENGRGNFPPRFSGLQFPNYSSELNVNALELDDSALYLCASRTQGAGYLYAYGYTFGSGTRLTVV.

The chain combines TRBV28 with TRBJ2-7, with a possible D match to TRBD1 (6 bases). Germline loops: CDR1 MDHEN, CDR2 SYDVKM. The CDR3 runs 13 residues. The V gene lost 5 bases and the J gene lost 2 bases, with 10 bases spanning the gap. CDR3 loop: CASSETGAYEQYF. The CDR3 DNA reads as TGTGCCAGCAGTGAGACAGGCGCCTACGAGCAGTACTTC.

Details on this clone: The same CDR3 arises from other DNA sequences in this sample as well. This chain joins TRBV6-6 and TRBJ1-2; D ambiguous. Germline loops: CDR1 MNHNY, CDR2 SVGAGI (reference sequence). The CDR3 is 14 amino acids. Trimming took 0 bases from V and 5 from J, leaving 10 bases between them. The CDR3 nucleotides read TGTGCCAGCAGTTACTCGGGAGGGAATTATGGCTACACCTTC. It translates to CASSYSGGNYGYTF.

The V and J genes are TRBV21-1 and TRBJ2-2; the tabulated D call, TRBD1, remains unverified against the DNA. TRBV21-1 is shown as a pseudogene. This CDR3 region has 16 residues. CDR3 protein: CASSSPGQGITGELFF. Here the CDR3 DNA reads TGTGCCAGCAGCTCGCCGGGACAGGGAATAACCGGGGAGCTGTTTTTT.

The J gene is TRBJ2-3, the V gene TRBV6-1; the D gene is possibly TRBD1 (5 bases). The CDR3 covers 15 residues. V was trimmed by 3 bases and J by 0 bases, leaving 10 bases between them. Germline-derived CDR1 and CDR2 are MNHNS and SASEGT. The CDR3: CASSDWGGSTDTQYF. CDR3 DNA: TGTGCCAGCAGTGACTGGGGCGGAAGCACAGATACGCAGTATTTT.

V gene TRBV19 combines with J gene TRBJ2-3, with 11 positions matching TRBD1. The length of the CDR3 is 16 residues. The V segment lost 0 bases and the J segment 3 bases; nucleotides outside the gene matches: 2. Looked up from germline, CDR1 is LNHDA and CDR2 is SQIVND (reference sequence). DNA of the CDR3: TGTGCCAGTAGTATAGAAGGGACAGGGGGAACAGATACGCAGTATTTT. Protein sequence: CASSIEGTGGTDTQYF.

The chain uses TRBV11-3 and TRBJ2-2, with 8 bases identical to TRBD2. The CDR3 extends over 16 amino acids. The germline V gene has CDR1 SGHNT and CDR2 YENEEA. Germline trimming cut 9 bases from V and 1 base from J; bases unmatched to any gene: 10. The CDR3 coding sequence is TGTGCCAGTACCTCCGGGAGGGGGAAGAACACCGGGGAGCTGTTTTTT. Its translation: CASTSGRGKNTGELFF.

J is TRBJ2-2 and V is TRBV5-1, with 8 nucleotides matching TRBD1. Germline V CDR1 and CDR2: SGHRS, YFSETQ. J lost 3 bases, V lost 4 bases, and 8 bases had no gene match. CDR3 length equals 16 residues. The CDR3 coding sequence is TGCGCCAGCAGCCAAGGACAGGGAAGGGACACCGGGGAGCTGTTTTTT. This encodes CASSQGQGRDTGELFF.

This clone was counted a single time. The genes are TRBV12-5 and TRBJ2-7; a weak D match, TRBD1 (6 bases). Germline V gene sequence: CDR1 LGHNT, CDR2 FRNRAP. The germline V and J ends were trimmed by 2 bases and 6 bases, with 17 bases remaining between them. The length of the CDR3 is 15 residues. As DNA, the CDR3 is TGTGCTAGTGGTTTGAGTCCTGACAGGACCCTCGAGCAGTACTTC. Amino acids: CASGLSPDRTLEQYF.

Concerning this clone: One end of the junction varies from germline; a read error may be responsible. The chain is built from TRBV7-9 and TRBJ1-2; 11 bases fit TRBD1. CDR1 and CDR2 from the germline V gene are SEHNR and FQNEAQ (reference sequence). The CDR3 runs 15 residues. Written as DNA, the CDR3 is TGTTCCAGCAGCTCCGGGACAGGGGGAAACTATGGCTACACCTTC. This translates into CSSSSGTGGNYGYTF.

V usage is TRBV6-1 and J usage is TRBJ1-2, with 9 bases aligning to TRBD1. After removal of 6 bases from V and 4 bases from J, the junction contained 9 bases not matched to a gene. CDR1 is MNHNS, CDR2 SASEGT, per germline. The CDR3 is 15 amino acids. The CDR3 coding sequence is TGTGCCAGCAGCGTTACCGGGACAGGGCCCTATGGCTACACCTTC. This codes for CASSVTGTGPYGYTF.

The CDR3 DNA reads as TGTGCCAGCAGCTTCCAGGGGGCATATTGGTACGAGCAGTACTTC. It encodes CASSFQGAYWYEQYF. The chain couples TRBV5-6 to TRBJ2-7, with 8 bases identical to TRBD1. From germline, CDR1 is SGHDT and CDR2 YYEEEE. The CDR3 extends over 15 amino acids. V gave up 2 bases and J gave up 4 bases; unmatched junction bases: 8.